The rows below give T cell receptor beta chains drawn from one sample of a study of T cell repertoires in cytomegalovirus infection. TCRdb re-called the reads through MiXCR, storing one row per CDR3 protein. The sample holds some 300,000 distinct CDR3 sequences, about 13% seen once. Sequenced sample: PBMCs. These receptors were collected from a human donor in good health (CMV status not recorded). Some clones in this sample may be carry-over from other donors' samples. The CDR3 runs from the conserved cysteine through the conserved F or W. The D gene is left open where the match is weak. Rows give clone size only sometimes, using once, few, many, or a class for an expanded clone.

V gene: TRBV12-3/TRBV12-4; D gene: NA; J gene: TRBJ1-6; clone size: NA; CDR3 DNA: TGTGCCAGCAGTTTAGACCTCGGGAATTCACCCCTCCACTTT; CDR3 protein: CASSLDLGNSPLHF
V gene: TRBV2; D gene: NA; J gene: TRBJ2-2; clone size: NA; CDR3 DNA: TGTGCCAGCAGGGTACAACCCACCGGGGAGCTGTTTTTT; CDR3 protein: CASRVQPTGELFF
V gene: TRBV7-8; D gene: TRBD1; J gene: TRBJ1-2; clone size: many; CDR3 DNA: TGTGCCAGCCGAGACAGGGATGGCTACACCTTC; CDR3 protein: CASRDRDGYTF
V gene: TRBV7-3; D gene: NA; J gene: TRBJ2-1; clone size: many; CDR3 DNA: TGTGCCAGCAGCCAGACTGGGAATTATGAGCAGTTCTTC; CDR3 protein: CASSQTGNYEQFF
V gene: TRBV7-2; D gene: NA; J gene: TRBJ2-3; clone size: many; CDR3 DNA: TGTGCCAGCAGCTTCGACAGAATAAACACAGATACGCAGTATTTT; CDR3 protein: CASSFDRINTDTQYF
V gene: TRBV25-1; D gene: NA; J gene: TRBJ1-1; clone size: NA; CDR3 DNA: TGTGCCAGCAGTGAATCCGGCGGAGGGGACACTGAAGCTTTCTTT; CDR3 protein: CASSESGGGDTEAFF
V gene: TRBV7-9; D gene: NA; J gene: TRBJ2-7; clone size: many; CDR3 DNA: TGTGCCAGCAGCTTAAGCCGGGGCGAGCAGTACTTC; CDR3 protein: CASSLSRGEQYF
V gene: TRBV15; D gene: TRBD1; J gene: TRBJ1-2; clone size: many; CDR3 DNA: TGTGCCACCAGCAGACCTACAGGGGGTGTACGCGGCTACACCTTC; CDR3 protein: CATSRPTGGVRGYTF
V gene: TRBV6-8; D gene: NA; J gene: TRBJ2-1; clone size: few; CDR3 DNA: TGTGCCAGCAGTTGGGACAACTACAATGAGCAGTTCTTC; CDR3 protein: CASSWDNYNEQFF
V gene: TRBV4-2; D gene: TRBD2; J gene: TRBJ2-7; clone size: NA; CDR3 DNA: TGTGCCAGCAGCCAAGATCTTGGTGGGGGGGCCTACGAGCAGTACTTC; CDR3 protein: CASSQDLGGGAYEQYF
V gene: TRBV7-2; D gene: NA; J gene: TRBJ1-1; clone size: many; CDR3 DNA: TGTGCCAGCAGCTCCAGGGCCATGAACACTGAAGCTTTCTTT; CDR3 protein: CASSSRAMNTEAFF
V gene: TRBV20-1; D gene: NA; J gene: TRBJ1-1; clone size: NA; CDR3 DNA: TGCAGTGCTAGACTGACAGTGAACACTGAAGCTTTCTTT; CDR3 protein: CSARLTVNTEAFF
V gene: TRBV29-1; D gene: NA; J gene: TRBJ2-1; clone size: few; CDR3 DNA: TGCAGCGTTGTCGGGTCCGCCCGTCAGTTCTTC; CDR3 protein: CSVVGSARQFF
V gene: TRBV18; D gene: TRBD1; J gene: TRBJ1-1; clone size: NA; CDR3 DNA: TGTGCCAGCTCTCGGAAGGACAGGGGGTTTTCGAACACTGAAGCTTTCTTT; CDR3 protein: CASSRKDRGFSNTEAFF
V gene: TRBV28; D gene: TRBD1; J gene: TRBJ1-2; clone size: few; CDR3 DNA: TGTCTGTCAGGGGGCAAGGGTGGCTACACCTTC; CDR3 protein: CLSGGKGGYTF
V gene: TRBV20-1; D gene: NA; J gene: TRBJ2-7; clone size: NA; CDR3 DNA: TGCAGTGCTAGAGCCCCGGGGAGAGGGCCGGGATCTGGGCACGAGCAGTACTTC; CDR3 protein: CSARAPGRGPGSGHEQYF
V gene: TRBV7-3; D gene: NA; J gene: TRBJ2-5; clone size: many; CDR3 DNA: TGTGCCAGCAGCTCACGGCCCCAAGAGACCCAGTACTTC; CDR3 protein: CASSSRPQETQYF
V gene: TRBV4-1; D gene: NA; J gene: TRBJ2-7; clone size: few; CDR3 DNA: TGCGCCAGCAGCCAAATGGGTAGCTCCTACGAGCAGTACTTC; CDR3 protein: CASSQMGSSYEQYF
V gene: TRBV7-2; D gene: NA; J gene: TRBJ2-7; clone size: many; CDR3 DNA: TGTGCCAGCAGCTTAAGATCCCAAGCCTACGAGCAGTACTTC; CDR3 protein: CASSLRSQAYEQYF
V gene: TRBV2; D gene: NA; J gene: TRBJ1-2; clone size: NA; CDR3 DNA: TGTGCCAGCAGTGTACTGGTCAGGGCGAGCTATGGCTACACCTTC; CDR3 protein: CASSVLVRASYGYTF
V gene: TRBV4-1; D gene: TRBD1; J gene: TRBJ1-5; clone size: many; CDR3 DNA: TGCGCCAGCAGCCAGGGACAGGGGAGGAGCAATCAGCCCCAGCATTTT; CDR3 protein: CASSQGQGRSNQPQHF
V gene: TRBV19; D gene: TRBD1; J gene: TRBJ2-1; clone size: few; CDR3 DNA: TGTGCCAGTAGTATCCAAGGACAGGGGAAAAACAATGAGCAGTTCTTC; CDR3 protein: CASSIQGQGKNNEQFF
V gene: TRBV29-1; D gene: NA; J gene: TRBJ1-4; clone size: few; CDR3 DNA: TGCAGCGTTCGAGACCCAACTAATGAAAAACTGTTTTTT; CDR3 protein: CSVRDPTNEKLFF